This TCR beta chain was identified during a study of response to subunit inactivated influenza vaccine. TCRdb re-analysed the RT-PCR reads in MiXCR, keeping a single row per CDR3 protein. Of roughly 460,000 distinct CDR3 sequences detected, 10% to 11% appear once; the ten largest clones hold approximately 12%. Germline V gene lookup returns CDR1 DFQATT and CDR2 SNEGSKA (reference sequence). CDR3 length equals 14 residues. The V and J ends lost 2 bases and 5 bases respectively, with 14 bases between them. The sequence was collected from a man aged 50 or older who received an inactivated influenza vaccine. This sequence joins TRBV20-1 and TRBJ2-3; D is undetermined. The sample was PBMCs from blood, taken 45 days after vaccination. The CDR3 DNA is TGCAGTGCTAGAAGCGCTCAAACGCAAGATACGCAGTATTTT. Translation gives CSARSAQTQDTQYF.